This TCR beta chain was sequenced for a study of control samples from healthy donors and cancer patients. Assay: immunoSEQ multiplex PCR; the TCRdb copy retains only in-frame clones and omits some. The data hold more than 95,000 clones, with more than 85% observed a single time. The sequenced material came from blood. The clonotype originates from a man aged 30-40 years in good health.

The CDR3 DNA reads TGTGCCAGCAGCCTACAGGGGGCTTCACCCCTCCACTTT. It translates to CASSLQGASPLHF. The rearrangement joins TRBV7-9 to TRBJ1-6; 9 positions match TRBD1. Germline trimming cut 5 bases from V and 9 bases from J; bases unmatched to any gene: 2. This CDR3 region has 13 residues. Germline lookup yields CDR1 SEHNR and CDR2 FQNEAQ (reference sequence).